These 6 T cell receptor beta chains originate from one sample sequenced in a study of T-cell memory formation after mild COVID-19 (dated by TCRdb to about 2021). The method behind the library was 5' RACE. The listed sequencing device is Illumina NovaSeq 6000. TCRdb handled the public reads itself, with Q25 trimming in fastp and clone calling in MiXCR, and kept productive beta chains. A single entry per CDR3 protein holds the most common genes and DNA from its merged rows. A total of about 440,000 distinct CDR3 sequences appear in this sample, about 19% of them only once. The ten largest make up approximately 8.1% of the sample. Specimen: PBMCs or a T cell subset sorted from them (not recorded which). These receptors originate from an adult woman who had mild COVID-19 (a few samples of this study predate the infection). The sample titles of this study are shuffled in the database, so cell type and time point are left out; the donor was told from shared clones.

The chain joins TRBV4-3 to TRBJ2-2; 8 bases align to TRBD1. With 4 bases clipped from V and 5 bases from J, the junction kept 6 bases outside the gene matches. CDR1 is LGHNA, CDR2 YSLEER, per germline. There are 15 residues in the CDR3. CDR3 residues: CASSLDRAGTGELFF. In DNA, the CDR3 is TGCGCCAGCAGCCTGGACAGGGCGGGGACCGGGGAGCTGTTTTTT.

This sequence joins TRBV4-1 and TRBJ2-3; possibly TRBD1 or TRBD2 for D (6 bases each). Germline V gene data show CDR1 as MGHRA and CDR2 as YSYEKL. The CDR3 length is 15 residues. Between the trimmed V and J ends, which lost 2 bases and 0 bases, there was a span of 9 bases. CDR3 DNA: TGCGCCAGCAGCCAATGGGGGGCTAGCACAGATACGCAGTATTTT. It specifies CASSQWGASTDTQYF.

The CDR3 DNA is TGTGCCTGGAGTAGGGGGGATCAGCCCCAGCATTTT. This translates into CAWSRGDQPQHF. The chain recombines TRBV30 with TRBJ1-5, with D possibly matching TRBD1 (6 bases). Trimming removed 2 bases from V and 5 bases from J, with 7 bases in between. CDR1 and CDR2 (germline): GTSNPN, SVGIG (reference sequence). CDR3 length: 12 residues.

This clonotype was detected only a few times. The rearrangement uses TRBV29-1 and TRBJ2-1, with 9 bases fitting TRBD2. The CDR3 has 13 residues. The J segment lost 5 bases and the V segment lost 4 bases, leaving 3 bases of the junction unmatched. CDR1 and CDR2 from the germline V gene are SQVTM and ANQGSEA. The CDR3 spells CSVVASGNNEQFF. CDR3 coding DNA: TGCAGCGTTGTGGCTAGCGGGAACAATGAGCAGTTCTTC.

The chain carries TRBV4-3 and TRBJ2-1; D not certain. Trimming removed 1 base from V and 10 bases from J, with 11 bases in between. Germline CDR1 is LGHNA and CDR2 is YSLEER. CDR3 size: 13 residues. The CDR3 here is CASSQGRFREQFF. In DNA, the CDR3 is TGCGCCAGCAGCCAAGGCAGGTTTCGGGAGCAGTTCTTC.

This clonotype was counted between two and nine times. The chain recombines TRBV4-3 with TRBJ1-2; a weak D match, TRBD1 (5 bases). CDR3 length: 12 residues. CDR1 is LGHNA, CDR2 YSLEER, per germline. V lost 3 bases and J 8 bases, leaving 10 bases between the germline ends. CDR3 coding DNA: TGCGCCAGCAGCCATGGGACGGGAGGCTACACCTTC. This gives the protein CASSHGTGGYTF.